The sequence of this TCR beta chain was determined in a study of T cell responses to AZD1222 COVID-19 vaccine. Overall study findings and caveats: Most donors were white British and more were female, and clonal diversity was possibly underestimated. At baseline, seropositivity was found in only 5 to 7 AZD1222 recipients.

Concerning this clone: Its antigen is unknown.

Here immunoSEQ multiplex PCR was the method, and the copy in TCRdb shows in-frame clones only, minus some. The sample has 75,000 to 100,000 clones; around 86% are singletons. V lost 7 bases and J lost 9; bases outside the gene matches: 16. This CDR3 has 15 residues. In germline, CDR1 is MNHEY, CDR2 SVGAGI. This receptor was identified in an adult in good health. The sequencing here drew on peripheral blood, taken on day 0 of AZD1222 vaccination. V gene TRBV6-5 combines with J gene TRBJ2-5; TRBD1 matches at 8 bases. The CDR3 DNA reads as TGTGCCAGCACCACGGGGTGGATCGCACAGGGGGCCCAGTACTTC. Translating it yields CASTTGWIAQGAQYF.